The 30 T cell receptor beta chains given below trace back to one sample, sequenced in a study of beta chain features in type 1 diabetes. What was sequenced were expressed TCRB transcripts, since all of the isolated RNA had been reverse transcribed. Generated by immunoSEQ multiplex PCR, the TCRdb table keeps only in-frame clones and is missing some. The table has hundreds of thousands of clones, more than 65% seen once. The sample taken for sequencing was naive CD4+ T cells from blood. All receptors derive from a man between 25 and 39 years old in good health.

The V gene is TRBV28, the J gene TRBJ2-1; TRBD2 matches at 12 bases. CDR3 size: 15 residues. Looked up from germline, CDR1 is MDHEN and CDR2 is SYDVKM. J was trimmed by 2 bases and V by 7 bases; bases with no gene match: 3. CDR3 sequence (DNA): TGTGCCAGCAAACGGACTAGCGGGACCTACAATGAGCAGTTCTTC. It encodes CASKRTSGTYNEQFF. Using reference TRBV28 and TRBJ2-1 for the parts outside the CDR3, the full variable domain is DVKVTQSSRYLVKRTGEKVFLECVQDMDHENMFWYRQDPGLGLRLIYFSYDVKMKEKGDIPEGYSVSREKKERFSLILESASTNQTSMYLCASKRTSGTYNEQFFGPGTRLTVL.

The chain recombines TRBV29-1 with TRBJ2-1, with unresolved D. Trimming removed 3 bases from V and 9 bases from J, with 9 bases in between. The CDR3 length is 11 residues. Germline V gives CDR1 SQVTM, CDR2 ANQGSEA. DNA of the CDR3: TGCAGCGTTGACAATAGGCGTGAGCAGTTCTTC. Translation gives CSVDNRREQFF.

The rearrangement joins TRBV5-6 to TRBJ2-5; 9 nucleotides line up with TRBD2. Germline loops: CDR1 SGHDT, CDR2 YYEEEE. After removal of 4 bases from V and 5 bases from J, the junction contained 9 bases not matched to a gene. The CDR3 totals 15 residues. CDR3 DNA sequence: TGTGCCAGCAGCCCTCTGGCGGGGGGGCGCGAGACCCAGTACTTC. Its translation: CASSPLAGGRETQYF. The full variable domain, rest sourced from reference TRBV5-6 and TRBJ2-5, is DAGVTQSPTHLIKTRGQQVTLRCSPKSGHDTVSWYQQALGQGPQFIFQYYEEEERQRGNFPDRFSGHQFPNYSSELNVNALLLGDSALYLCASSPLAGGRETQYFGPGTRLLVL.

The V call is TRBV29-1, the J call TRBJ1-1, with D possibly being TRBD1 (5 bases). The CDR3 runs 13 residues. V was clipped by 4 bases and J by 1 base, with 10 bases between them. CDR1 and CDR2 from the germline V gene are SQVTM and ANQGSEA. The CDR3 loop reads CSVGGNANTEAFF. The CDR3, as DNA: TGCAGCGTTGGGGGGAATGCGAACACTGAAGCTTTCTTT.

V gene TRBV5-4 combines with J gene TRBJ2-1; no firm D call. Germline CDR1 SGHNT, CDR2 YYREEE (reference sequence). The CDR3 totals 14 residues. Trimming shortened V by 4 bases and J by 1 base, and 9 bases separated the two germline ends. The CDR3 here is CASSQTASYNEQFF. The DNA of the CDR3 is TGTGCCAGCAGCCAAACAGCGTCCTACAATGAGCAGTTCTTC.

About this clone: This CDR3 is also generated by other DNA sequences in the sample. This chain links TRBV20-1 with TRBJ2-3; no clear D gene. The CDR3 length is 10 residues. Deletions cut 3 bases from V and 6 bases from J, with 4 bases between. The germline gives CDR1 DFQATT, CDR2 SNEGSKA (reference sequence). The CDR3, as DNA: TGCAGTGCTAGTGGCGATACGCAGTATTTT. Its protein product is CSASGDTQYF.

The J gene is TRBJ2-4, the V gene TRBV28, with D unresolved. Trimming shortened V by 7 bases and J by 6 bases, and 7 bases separated the two germline ends. Per the germline V gene, CDR1 is MDHEN and CDR2 is SYDVKM. The CDR3 sequence is 11 residues long. Written as DNA, the CDR3 is TGTGCCAGCAAAGGAGTAAACATTCAGTACTTC. Amino acids: CASKGVNIQYF. Variable domain in full (rest from reference TRBV28 and TRBJ2-4): DVKVTQSSRYLVKRTGEKVFLECVQDMDHENMFWYRQDPGLGLRLIYFSYDVKMKEKGDIPEGYSVSREKKERFSLILESASTNQTSMYLCASKGVNIQYFGAGTRLSVL.

This clone is a singleton in its sample. This sample includes further DNA sequences coding for the same CDR3. The V and J genes are TRBV2 and TRBJ2-1; D ambiguous. The length of the CDR3 is 11 residues. Trimming pared 4 bases from V and 3 bases from J, leaving 1 base between. Looked up from germline, CDR1 is SNHLY and CDR2 is FYNNEI. The CDR3 loop reads CASSGYNEQFF. The DNA for the CDR3 is TGTGCCAGCAGTGGCTACAATGAGCAGTTCTTC.

V gene TRBV27 combines with J gene TRBJ1-1; D possibly corresponds to TRBD1 (5 bases). This CDR3 contains 15 residues. Per the germline V gene, CDR1 is MNHEY and CDR2 is SMNVEV (reference sequence). Trimming removed 8 bases at V and 4 bases at J, with 20 bases between. The chain's CDR3 is CASLTQGLGGTEAFF. CDR3 bases: TGTGCCAGCCTTACCCAGGGTCTCGGGGGCACTGAAGCTTTCTTT.

The CDR3 nucleotides read TGTGCCACCAGCAGTTCCCGGACTAGCGGGAGGTCCGCCTACGAGCAGTACTTC. As protein: CATSSSRTSGRSAYEQYF. This rearrangement joins TRBV15 to TRBJ2-7, with 14 bases aligning to TRBD2. Germline assignment: CDR1 LNHNV and CDR2 YYDKDF (reference sequence). CDR3 length equals 18 residues. The V segment lost 3 bases and the J segment 2 bases; nucleotides outside the gene matches: 9.

The chain couples TRBV30 to TRBJ2-1, with unresolved D. The CDR3 loop spans 14 amino acids. Looked up from germline, CDR1 is GTSNPN and CDR2 is SVGIG (reference sequence). V was cut by 0 bases and J by 8 bases, with 14 bases left in between. The CDR3 is CAWSVRLGFDEQFF. DNA for the CDR3: TGTGCCTGGAGTGTACGTTTAGGATTCGATGAGCAGTTCTTC.

This rearrangement joins TRBV29-1 to TRBJ2-5; tentatively, D is TRBD1 or TRBD2 (5 bases each). The CDR3 runs to 12 residues. The germline gives CDR1 SQVTM, CDR2 ANQGSEA. V lost 2 bases and J lost 7, with 11 bases in between. The DNA of the CDR3 is TGCAGCGTTGAAAAGGGGACGGGGACCCAGTACTTC. Translating gives CSVEKGTGTQYF.

This clone showed up just a few times. J is TRBJ1-5 and V is TRBV30, with a possible D match to TRBD1 (5 bases). The CDR3 has 15 amino acids. Germline assignment: CDR1 GTSNPN and CDR2 SVGIG (reference sequence). Trimming left V 7 bases short and J 0 bases short, with 16 bases between. The CDR3 DNA follows: TGTGCCTTGACTAGGGACGGTTATAGCAATCAGCCCCAGCATTTT. This encodes CALTRDGYSNQPQHF.

The chain employs TRBV4-3 and TRBJ2-1, with D uncertain. V lost 4 bases and J 6 bases, leaving 13 bases between the germline ends. Germline V gene sequence: CDR1 LGHNA, CDR2 YSLEER. The CDR3 has 14 amino acids. CDR3 sequence: CASSREESRNEQFF. In nucleotides, the CDR3 is TGCGCCAGCAGCCGCGAGGAGTCCCGCAATGAGCAGTTCTTC.

The gene calls are TRBV29-1 and TRBJ2-2, with 7 bases fitting TRBD1. The ends lost 6 bases at V and 4 bases at J; junction bases unmatched: 8. The CDR3 contains 14 residues. In germline, CDR1 is SQVTM, CDR2 ANQGSEA. CDR3 in amino acids: CSVKDRVGTGELFF. CDR3 DNA sequence: TGCAGCGTCAAAGACAGGGTGGGCACCGGGGAGCTGTTTTTT.

V and J are TRBV7-2 and TRBJ2-6; D is undetermined. V lost 0 bases, J lost 2 bases, and 5 bases lay in between. The CDR3 is 15 residues long. Germline V gene lookup returns CDR1 SGHTA and CDR2 FQGNSA. In nucleotides, the CDR3 is TGTGCCAGCAGCTTAGCGGCGACTGGGGCCAACGTCCTGACTTTC. Amino acids: CASSLAATGANVLTF.

V gene TRBV30 combines with J gene TRBJ2-1; D is unclear. Germline loops: CDR1 GTSNPN, CDR2 SVGIG (reference sequence). The CDR3 loop spans 12 amino acids. Trimming removed 7 bases at V and 4 bases at J, with 11 bases between. This chain's CDR3 is CASNHGYNEQFF. The CDR3 DNA is TGTGCCTCAAACCACGGTTACAATGAGCAGTTCTTC.

The rearrangement links TRBV5-1 to TRBJ2-7; D is possibly TRBD1 (5 bases). CDR1 and CDR2 from the germline V gene are SGHRS and YFSETQ. This CDR3 contains 12 residues. V was pared by 2 bases and J by 6 bases, with 9 bases between. The CDR3 DNA reads TGCGCCAGCAGCTTAGACAGCCTCGAGCAGTACTTC. The encoded protein is CASSLDSLEQYF.

The rearrangement links TRBV9 to TRBJ1-2; a weak D match, TRBD1 (5 bases). Per the germline V gene, CDR1 is SGDLS and CDR2 is YYNGEE. Trimming shortened V by 3 bases and J by 4 bases, and 10 bases separated the two germline ends. The CDR3 extends over 13 amino acids. This CDR3 is CASSAQDTYGYTF. The CDR3 DNA sequence: TGTGCCAGCAGCGCACAGGATACCTATGGCTACACCTTC.

The chain carries TRBV6-5 and TRBJ2-5, with TRBD1 as a possible D gene (5 bases). Germline lookup yields CDR1 MNHEY and CDR2 SVGAGI. The CDR3 runs 13 residues. Trimming took 4 bases from V and 5 from J, leaving 11 bases between them. CDR3 sequence: CASSSQGRETQYF. CDR3 DNA: TGTGCCAGCAGTTCCCAGGGAAGGGAGACCCAGTACTTC.

The CDR3 loop is CASSQEGQGAYEQYF. DNA for the CDR3: TGTGCCAGCAGCCAAGAGGGACAGGGGGCCTACGAGCAGTACTTC. The chain couples TRBV4-2 to TRBJ2-7; 11 bases are a match to TRBD1. V trimming: 0 bases; J trimming: 2 bases; junction bases outside the gene matches: 0. This CDR3 has 15 residues. Looked up from germline, CDR1 is LGHNA and CDR2 is YNFKEQ.

V and J are TRBV30 and TRBJ1-1, with a weak D call TRBD1 (5 bases). CDR3 length: 13 residues. The germline gives CDR1 GTSNPN, CDR2 SVGIG (reference sequence). V lost 5 bases to trimming and J lost 2 bases, with 12 bases between them. The CDR3 region is CAWAGGLNTEAFF. The CDR3 DNA reads TGTGCCTGGGCCGGGGGTCTAAACACTGAAGCTTTCTTT.

The chain has TRBV29-1 and TRBJ1-1; D unresolved. The CDR3 loop spans 11 amino acids. Germline-derived CDR1 and CDR2 are SQVTM and ANQGSEA. Trimming pared 4 bases from V and 3 bases from J, leaving 6 bases between. The CDR3: CSVAGDTEAFF. The CDR3 DNA sequence: TGCAGCGTTGCCGGGGACACTGAAGCTTTCTTT.

The CDR3 sequence: CASSLGQGSDTQYF. CDR3 in DNA: TGTGCCAGCAGCTTGGGACAGGGATCAGATACGCAGTATTTT. This sequence joins TRBV7-9 and TRBJ2-3; 9 positions match TRBD1. The germline V gene encodes CDR1 SEHNR and CDR2 FQNEAQ (reference sequence). This CDR3 spans 14 amino acids. V shed 3 bases, J shed 4 bases, and the junction held 2 bases outside the gene matches.

The chain employs TRBV30 and TRBJ2-7, with D unclear. Germline CDR1 GTSNPN, CDR2 SVGIG (reference sequence). V lost 6 bases and J 3 bases, leaving 12 bases between the germline ends. The CDR3 is 12 amino acids. The DNA of the CDR3 is TGTGCCTGCCCACCGATGGGCTACGAGCAGTACTTC. It is translated as CACPPMGYEQYF.

The gene calls are TRBV29-1 and TRBJ2-7, with 7 positions matching TRBD1. Germline V gives CDR1 SQVTM, CDR2 ANQGSEA. This CDR3 has 13 amino acids. The V and J ends lost 4 bases and 2 bases, in that order; junction bases with no gene match: 5. Here the CDR3 DNA reads TGCAGCGTTGTGTGGCAGGGGGCCTACGAGCAGTACTTC. This codes for CSVVWQGAYEQYF.

The chain carries TRBV30 and TRBJ1-2; D unresolved. In germline, CDR1 is GTSNPN, CDR2 SVGIG (reference sequence). V was pared by 5 bases and J by 7 bases, with 14 bases between. The CDR3 extends over 12 amino acids. The CDR3 sequence is CAWSGHWFGYTF. CDR3 coding DNA: TGTGCCTGGTCCGGGCATTGGTTTGGCTACACCTTC.

The rearrangement joins TRBV30 to TRBJ1-2; no clear D gene. Germline values: CDR1 GTSNPN, CDR2 SVGIG (reference sequence). CDR3 length: 14 amino acids. Trimming stripped 0 bases from V and 4 bases from J, with 12 bases between. In nucleotides, the CDR3 is TGTGCCTGGAGTGTTGGACTAGCCGGCTATGGCTACACCTTC. This codes for CAWSVGLAGYGYTF.

CDR3 protein: CAWSVAGTDLVLLAKNIQYF. The CDR3 DNA is TGTGCCTGGAGTGTAGCCGGGACAGACCTAGTACTTCTAGCCAAAAACATTCAGTACTTC. The chain uses TRBV30 and TRBJ2-4; TRBD1 agrees at 7 bases. This CDR3 comprises 20 residues. From germline, CDR1 is GTSNPN and CDR2 SVGIG (reference sequence). After removal of 0 bases from V and 0 bases from J, the junction contained 17 bases not matched to a gene. Supplemented by reference TRBV30 and TRBJ2-4, the full variable domain reads SQTIHQWPATLVQPVGSPLSLECTVEGTSNPNLYWYRQAAGRGLQLLFYSVGIGQISSEVPQNLSASRPQDRQFILSSKKLLLSDSGFYLCAWSVAGTDLVLLAKNIQYFGAGTRLSVL.

This rearrangement joins TRBV20-1 to TRBJ2-3; D unclear. The CDR3 runs 11 residues. Germline CDR1 reads DFQATT; CDR2 reads SNEGSKA (reference sequence). The V gene lost 1 base and the J gene lost 6 bases, with 5 bases spanning the gap. The CDR3 nucleotides are TGCAGTGCTAGAGTTCGGGATACGCAGTATTTT. Translated, it gives CSARVRDTQYF.